This passage covers 23 T cell receptor beta chains from one sample sequenced in a study of cytomegalovirus exposure and HLA in healthy donors. With 60 Vbeta and 13 Jbeta primers, the PCR was carried out. Generated by immunoSEQ multiplex PCR, the TCRdb table keeps only in-frame clones and is missing some. Of approximately 160,000 clones listed, around 80% were seen once; the top ten hold roughly 0.99%. The sequenced sample was PBMCs. The receptors shown here come from a woman aged 40 to 49 in good health and CMV-seronegative.

In nucleotides, the CDR3 is TGTGCCAGAAGAGGGGGCTATGGCTACACCTTC. It translates to CARRGGYGYTF. The J gene is TRBJ1-2, the V gene TRBV5-3, with D maybe TRBD1 (6 bases). TRBV5-3 is an open reading frame whose function is uncertain. The CDR3 totals 11 residues. V lost 5 bases and J 4 bases, leaving 6 bases between the germline ends.

Only one count was recorded for this clone. The CDR3 loop reads CASSDRSSGNTIYF. As DNA, the CDR3 is TGTGCCAGCAGCGACAGGTCCTCTGGAAACACCATATATTTT. The chain couples TRBV14 to TRBJ1-3; weak D call: TRBD1 (6 bases). CDR3 length: 14 residues. Trimming shortened V by 5 bases and J by 0 bases, and 8 bases separated the two germline ends. The germline V gene encodes CDR1 SGHDN and CDR2 FVKESK.

The CDR3 sequence is CASSAGTGGFLNSGGGIAKNIQYF. DNA of the CDR3: TGTGCCAGCAGCGCCGGGACAGGGGGCTTTCTGAATAGCGGAGGGGGGATAGCCAAAAACATTCAGTACTTC. The V call is TRBV9, the J call TRBJ2-4; 12 nucleotides agree with TRBD1. Germline V gene sequence: CDR1 SGDLS, CDR2 YYNGEE. The CDR3 consists of 24 residues. Trimming at V came to 3 bases and at J to 0 bases, leaving 25 bases not matched to a gene.

The V call is TRBV21-1, the J call TRBJ2-7; whether TRBD1, the table's D call, matches the DNA was not checked. TRBV21-1 corresponds to a pseudogene. This CDR3 has 16 amino acids. CDR3 sequence (DNA): TGTGCCAGCAGCCCCCGAGACCTCAGGGTGTCCTACGAGCAGTACTTC. It codes for CASSPRDLRVSYEQYF.

V gene TRBV7-9 combines with J gene TRBJ1-4, with D uncertain. The CDR3 length is 14 residues. Germline CDR1 reads SEHNR; CDR2 reads FQNEAQ (reference sequence). The V end was cut by 3 bases, the J end by 3 bases, with 8 bases between. The CDR3 spells CASSFPGSNEKLFF. CDR3 in DNA: TGTGCCAGCAGCTTCCCGGGGTCTAATGAAAAACTGTTTTTT.

CDR3 DNA: TGTGCCAGTAGTCCTGGTTCGGGGACTAGCGGATACAATGAGCAGTTCTTC. Translated, it gives CASSPGSGTSGYNEQFF. This chain connects TRBV19 to TRBJ2-1; 11 nucleotides match TRBD2. Per the germline V gene, CDR1 is LNHDA and CDR2 is SQIVND (reference sequence). This CDR3 has 17 residues. The junction had 10 bases not matched to a gene; V was cut back by 5 bases and J by 4 bases.

The V and J genes are TRBV15 and TRBJ2-5, with 7 bases identical to TRBD2. Germline assignment: CDR1 LNHNV and CDR2 YYDKDF (reference sequence). V dropped 0 bases and J dropped 5; count of bases not matched to a gene: 6. The length of the CDR3 is 15 residues. The CDR3 region is CATSRDGGGSETQYF. CDR3 nucleotides: TGTGCCACCAGCAGAGATGGGGGGGGTAGCGAGACCCAGTACTTC.

This clone was detected once. The chain uses TRBV6-4 and TRBJ1-2, with D tentatively TRBD1 (5 bases). CDR1 and CDR2 (germline): MRHNA, SNTAGT. Trimming shortened V by 2 bases and J by 5 bases, and 9 bases separated the two germline ends. The CDR3 loop spans 13 amino acids. CDR3 in amino acids: CASSDGGNYGYTF. The CDR3 DNA reads as TGTGCCAGCAGTGACGGGGGGAATTATGGCTACACCTTC.

The chain uses TRBV6-5 and TRBJ2-7, with 11 bases matching TRBD2. Germline V gene lookup returns CDR1 MNHEY and CDR2 SVGAGI. Trimming took 2 bases from V and 3 from J; bases not matched to a gene: 3. There are 15 residues in the CDR3. In DNA, the CDR3 is TGTGCCAGCAGTTACAGGCTAGCGGGAGGCTACGAGCAGTACTTC. As protein: CASSYRLAGGYEQYF.

The rearrangement uses TRBV7-9 and TRBJ1-1; 9 nucleotides line up with TRBD1. V lost 1 base, J lost 6 bases, and 3 bases stayed unmatched. This CDR3 is built from 14 residues. CDR1 and CDR2 from the germline V gene are SEHNR and FQNEAQ (reference sequence). CDR3 amino acids: CASSLDGTGSEAFF. Here the CDR3 DNA reads TGTGCCAGCAGCTTAGATGGGACAGGGTCTGAAGCTTTCTTT.

In DNA, the CDR3 is TGTGCCAGCAGCGTAGATAGCGGGAGTGGGGAGACCCAGTACTTC. Amino acids: CASSVDSGSGETQYF. The chain links TRBV9 to TRBJ2-5, with TRBD2 matching 9 bases. The ends lost 0 bases at V and 5 bases at J; junction bases unmatched: 5. Germline CDR1 SGDLS, CDR2 YYNGEE. The CDR3 has 15 amino acids. The complete variable domain, with remaining parts taken from reference TRBV9 and TRBJ2-5, reads DSGVTQTPKHLITATGQRVTLRCSPRSGDLSVYWYQQSLDQGLQFLIQYYNGEERAKGNILERFSAQQFPDLHSELNLSSLELGDSALYFCASSVDSGSGETQYFGPGTRLLVL.

V and J are TRBV28 and TRBJ2-2, with 10 bases matching TRBD2. This CDR3 is 16 amino acids long. Germline V gene lookup returns CDR1 MDHEN and CDR2 SYDVKM. After removal of 3 bases from V and 4 bases from J, the junction contained 5 bases not matched to a gene. CDR3 nucleotide sequence: TGTGCCAGCAGTTTCTGGACTAGCGGATTCACCGGGGAGCTGTTTTTT. Amino acids: CASSFWTSGFTGELFF.

The chain combines TRBV19 with TRBJ1-1, with a weak D call TRBD1 (5 bases). Germline CDR1 reads LNHDA; CDR2 reads SQIVND (reference sequence). With 5 bases removed from V and 5 bases from J, the gap between germline ends came to 21 bases. The CDR3 sequence is 16 residues long. CDR3 sequence reads: CASSSRPEGAQTEAFF. CDR3 DNA: TGTGCCAGTAGTTCCCGGCCAGAAGGGGCGCAGACTGAAGCTTTCTTT.

This chain links TRBV11-2 with TRBJ2-7; D is uncertain. Germline CDR1 and CDR2: SGHAT and FQNNGV. V dropped 1 base and J dropped 3 bases, with 7 bases sitting between them. The CDR3 totals 13 residues. The CDR3 loop reads CASSLGAYYEQYF. CDR3 DNA: TGTGCCAGCAGCTTAGGGGCATACTACGAGCAGTACTTC.

The V gene is TRBV5-1, the J gene TRBJ2-5; the D gene is possibly TRBD2 (5 bases). The ends were cut back, 3 bases at V and 1 base at J, with 13 bases in the middle. This CDR3 is built from 15 residues. Germline loops: CDR1 SGHRS, CDR2 YFSETQ. The chain's CDR3 is CASSSFPGSQETQYF. CDR3 sequence (DNA): TGCGCCAGCAGCTCATTCCCGGGATCCCAAGAGACCCAGTACTTC.

The chain is built from TRBV7-8 and TRBJ1-2, with 7 bases matching TRBD1. The CDR3 has 13 amino acids. Germline CDR1 reads SGHVS; CDR2 reads FQNEAQ. V shed 1 base and J 8 bases; nucleotides not matched to a gene: 4. CDR3 bases: TGTGCCAGCAGCTTAGAGGGGGCGCGGGGCTACACCTTC. Protein product: CASSLEGARGYTF. Using reference TRBV7-8 and TRBJ1-2 for the parts outside the CDR3, the full variable domain is GAGVSQSPRYKVAKRGQDVALRCDPISGHVSLFWYQQALGQGPEFLTYFQNEAQLDKSGLPSDRFFAERPEGSVSTLKIQRTQQEDSAVYLCASSLEGARGYTFGSGTRLTVV.

The chain has TRBV5-1 and TRBJ2-3; D might be TRBD1 (5 bases). Germline CDR1 SGHRS, CDR2 YFSETQ. This CDR3 has 16 residues. With 2 bases removed from V and 5 bases from J, the gap between germline ends came to 18 bases. The CDR3 nucleotides read TGCGCCAGCAGCTTAACCAGCAGGGTTTCCGGAGATACGCAGTATTTT. Protein sequence: CASSLTSRVSGDTQYF. The variable domain in full, completed from reference TRBV5-1 and TRBJ2-3, reads KAGVTQTPRYLIKTRGQQVTLSCSPISGHRSVSWYQQTPGQGLQFLFEYFSETQRNKGNFPGRFSGRQFSNSRSEMNVSTLELGDSALYLCASSLTSRVSGDTQYFGPGTRLTVL.

The chain couples TRBV28 to TRBJ1-4; 9 bases are shared with TRBD1. This CDR3 spans 18 amino acids. The V segment lost 3 bases and the J segment 0 bases; nucleotides outside the gene matches: 8. Germline V gene sequence: CDR1 MDHEN, CDR2 SYDVKM. The CDR3 coding sequence is TGTGCCAGCAGTTTTTCGGGACAGGGAATAGCAACTAATGAAAAACTGTTTTTT. Amino acid sequence: CASSFSGQGIATNEKLFF.

The chain has TRBV9 and TRBJ1-1; 10 nucleotides match TRBD1. The CDR3 loop spans 15 amino acids. The J segment lost 2 bases and the V segment lost 6 bases, leaving 7 bases of the junction unmatched. Germline CDR1 and CDR2: SGDLS and YYNGEE. The CDR3 loop is CASTLTGGENTEAFF. CDR3 in DNA: TGTGCCAGCACACTGACAGGGGGCGAAAACACTGAAGCTTTCTTT.

The gene calls are TRBV19 and TRBJ1-5; D unclear. This CDR3 has 14 residues. Looked up from germline, CDR1 is LNHDA and CDR2 is SQIVND (reference sequence). V was shortened by 5 bases and J by 0 bases, with 8 bases between the two germline ends. This CDR3 is CASSGQYSNQPQHF. In DNA, the CDR3 is TGTGCCAGTAGTGGGCAGTATAGCAATCAGCCCCAGCATTTT. The full variable domain, its missing parts supplied by reference TRBV19 and TRBJ1-5, is DGGITQSPKYLFRKEGQNVTLSCEQNLNHDAMYWYRQDPGQGLRLIYYSQIVNDFQKGDIAEGYSVSREKKESFPLTVTSAQKNPTAFYLCASSGQYSNQPQHFGDGTRLSIL.

The rearrangement links TRBV25-1 to TRBJ2-5, with D perhaps matching TRBD2 (5 bases). From germline, CDR1 is MGHDK and CDR2 SYGVNS. The CDR3 spans 13 residues. Trimming removed 3 bases from V and 2 bases from J, with 7 bases in between. CDR3 protein: CASSEAGQETQYF. DNA of the CDR3: TGTGCCAGCAGTGAGGCGGGTCAAGAGACCCAGTACTTC.

V gene TRBV5-6 combines with J gene TRBJ2-1, with 8 bases that match TRBD1. Losses at the gene ends were 4 bases for V and 8 bases for J; bases not matched to a gene: 23. CDR3 size: 19 residues. CDR1 is SGHDT and CDR2 is YYEEEE in the germline V gene. As DNA, the CDR3 is TGTGCCAGCAGCCGGGACAGGAGGCTGCGGGATGGGCAGTTCTATGAGCAGTTCTTC. Translating it yields CASSRDRRLRDGQFYEQFF.

The rearrangement joins TRBV5-1 to TRBJ1-4; D call uncertain. Trimming cost V 1 base and J 4 bases, with 8 bases left between them. CDR3 length: 14 amino acids. Germline-derived CDR1 and CDR2 are SGHRS and YFSETQ. CDR3 amino acids: CASSLSLLNEKLFF. CDR3 in DNA: TGCGCCAGCAGCTTGTCTCTCCTTAATGAAAAACTGTTTTTT.